The clone carrying this T cell receptor (beta chain) has a count of ten or more. This sample stems from a study of early T cells in non-severe SARS-CoV-2 infection. Each CDR3 protein is one row after TCRdb ran MiXCR on the 5' RACE reads. This table has 90,000 to 120,000 distinct CDR3 sequences, 11% appearing once. The CDR3 covers 13 residues. V lost 3 bases, J lost 7 bases, and 13 bases lay in between. Germline V lookup: CDR1 MDHEN, CDR2 SYDVKM. Sequencing was carried out using whole blood. The V gene is TRBV28, the J gene TRBJ2-7; a possible D gene is TRBD1 (6 bases). The receptor was isolated from an adult who was a healthcare worker with PCR-confirmed SARS-CoV-2 infection or an uninfected control (not recorded which). CDR3 sequence: CASSFVGTLEQYF. DNA for the CDR3: TGTGCCAGCAGTTTTGTAGGGACACTGGAGCAGTACTTC.